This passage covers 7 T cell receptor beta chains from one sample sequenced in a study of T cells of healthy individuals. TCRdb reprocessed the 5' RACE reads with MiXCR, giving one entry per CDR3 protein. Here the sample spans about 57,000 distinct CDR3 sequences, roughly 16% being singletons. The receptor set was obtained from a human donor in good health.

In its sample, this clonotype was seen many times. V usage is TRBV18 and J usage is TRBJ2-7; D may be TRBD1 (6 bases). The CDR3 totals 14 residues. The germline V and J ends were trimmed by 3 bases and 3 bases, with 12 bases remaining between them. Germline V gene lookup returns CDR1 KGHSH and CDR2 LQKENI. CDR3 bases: TGTGCCAGCTCACCTCAGCAGGGGAGCTACGAGCAGTACTTC. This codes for CASSPQQGSYEQYF.

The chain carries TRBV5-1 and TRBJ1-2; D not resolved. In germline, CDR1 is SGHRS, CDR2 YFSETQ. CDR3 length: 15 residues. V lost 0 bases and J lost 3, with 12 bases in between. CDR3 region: CASSLDSQGHYGYTF. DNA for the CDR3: TGCGCCAGCAGCTTGGATTCGCAAGGACACTATGGCTACACCTTC.

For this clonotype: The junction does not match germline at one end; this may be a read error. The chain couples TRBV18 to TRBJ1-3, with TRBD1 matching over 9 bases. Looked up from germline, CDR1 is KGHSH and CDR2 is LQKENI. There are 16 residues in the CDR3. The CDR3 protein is CASSPQGANSGNTIYF. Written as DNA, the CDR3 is TGTGCCAGCTCGCCACAGGGGGCTAACTCTGGAAACACCATATATTTT. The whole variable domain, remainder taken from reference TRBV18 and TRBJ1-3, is NAGVMQNPRHLVRRRGQEARLRCSPMKGHSHVYWYRQLPEEGLKFMVYLQKENIIDESGMPKERFSAEFPKEGPSILRIQQVVRGDSAAYFCASSPQGANSGNTIYFGEGSWLTVV.

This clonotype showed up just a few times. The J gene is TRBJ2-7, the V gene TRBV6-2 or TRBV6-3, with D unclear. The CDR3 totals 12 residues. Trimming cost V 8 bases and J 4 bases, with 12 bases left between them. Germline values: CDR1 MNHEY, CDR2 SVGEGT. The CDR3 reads CASAASLYEQYF. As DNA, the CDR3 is TGTGCCAGCGCAGCGTCCCTTTACGAGCAGTACTTC.

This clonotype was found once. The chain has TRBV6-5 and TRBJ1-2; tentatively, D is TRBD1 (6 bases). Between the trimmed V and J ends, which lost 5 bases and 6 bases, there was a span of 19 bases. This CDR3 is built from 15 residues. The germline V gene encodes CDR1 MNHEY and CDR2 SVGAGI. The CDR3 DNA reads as TGTGCCAGCAGTACCCTCCTTGAGGGGGGGGATGGCTACACCTTC. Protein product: CASSTLLEGGDGYTF.

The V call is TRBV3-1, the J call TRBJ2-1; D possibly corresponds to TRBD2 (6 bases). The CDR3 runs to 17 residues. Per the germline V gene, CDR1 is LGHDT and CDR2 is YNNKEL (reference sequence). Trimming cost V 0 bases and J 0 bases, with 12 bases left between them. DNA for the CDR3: TGTGCCAGCAGCCAAGAAACTAGCCCGAGCTCCTACAATGAGCAGTTCTTC. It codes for CASSQETSPSSYNEQFF.

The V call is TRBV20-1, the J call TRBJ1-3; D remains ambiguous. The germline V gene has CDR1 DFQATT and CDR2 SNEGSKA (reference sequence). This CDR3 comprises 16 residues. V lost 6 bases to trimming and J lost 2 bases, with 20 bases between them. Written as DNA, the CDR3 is TGCAGTGCCGCTCGCCGCTCTACAGCCACTGGAAACACCATATATTTT. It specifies CSAARRSTATGNTIYF.